This TCR delta chain was retrieved from a study of gamma-delta chains in newborns, infants, children (dated by TCRdb to between 2018 and 2021). Notes on the research overall: According to the study title, microbial exposure causes polyclonal expansion of innate gammadelta T cells right after birth. The study examined the way microbial exposure affected innate gammadelta T cell populations in human newborns right after birth.

Spanning cysteine to phenylalanine, the CDR3 consists of 17 amino acids. Solely the CDR3 DNA is kept, with 51 bases framed from the first base. CDR1 and CDR2, looked up from the germline V gene, are GEAIGNYY and EKD. For sequencing, an Illumina MiSeq was employed. After TCRdb called clones again from the public reads with CATT, rows with identical DNA were merged. The sample records some 4,200 delta-chain clones, over 2% of which are singletons. The ten largest clones capture 14% of the sample. This clone was picked up a small number of times. The target of this receptor is not known. The amino acid sequence in TCRdb belongs to a much larger clone and departs from this DNA's translation at residue 10, likely a sequencing read error; the sequence shown is translated from the DNA.

The rearranged segments are TRDV2 and TRDJ3; the D segment could be TRDD3, given 6 matching bases. The sequence came from a child who was a newborn, infant or young child, either healthy, febrile or measles-vaccinated (not recorded which). Sequencing input: blood. The sequenced DNA is TGTGCCTGTGACAGTACTGGGAGCTCCTTGGACACCCGACAGATGTTTTTC. Translation gives CACDSTGSSLDTRQMFF.